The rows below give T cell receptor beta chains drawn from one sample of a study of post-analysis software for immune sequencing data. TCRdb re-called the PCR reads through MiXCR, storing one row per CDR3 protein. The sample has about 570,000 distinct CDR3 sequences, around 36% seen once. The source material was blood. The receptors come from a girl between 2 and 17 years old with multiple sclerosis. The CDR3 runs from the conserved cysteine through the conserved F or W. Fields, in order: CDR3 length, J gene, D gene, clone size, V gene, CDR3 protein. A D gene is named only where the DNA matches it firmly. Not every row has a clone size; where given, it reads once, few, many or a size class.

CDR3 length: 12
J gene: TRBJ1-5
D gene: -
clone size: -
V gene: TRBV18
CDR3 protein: CASSPPMQPQHF

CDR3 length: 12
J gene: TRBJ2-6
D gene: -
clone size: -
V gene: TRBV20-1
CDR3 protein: CSAYSGANVLTF

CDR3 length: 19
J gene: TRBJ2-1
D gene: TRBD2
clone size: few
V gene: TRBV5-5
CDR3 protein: CASSLAWGSGGAVESEQFF

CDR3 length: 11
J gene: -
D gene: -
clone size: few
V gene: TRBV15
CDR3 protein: CATGYEDEQYF

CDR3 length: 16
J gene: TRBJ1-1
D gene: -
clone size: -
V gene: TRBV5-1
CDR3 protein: CASSLEGTGVNTEAFF

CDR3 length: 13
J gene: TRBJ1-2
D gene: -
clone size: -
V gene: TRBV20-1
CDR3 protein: CSARIPGNYGYTF

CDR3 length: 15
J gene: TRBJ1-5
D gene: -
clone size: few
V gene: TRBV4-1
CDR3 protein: CASSARQSDNQPQHF

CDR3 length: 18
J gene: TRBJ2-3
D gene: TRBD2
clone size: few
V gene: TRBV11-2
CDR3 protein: CASSLRAWGGVHTDTQYF

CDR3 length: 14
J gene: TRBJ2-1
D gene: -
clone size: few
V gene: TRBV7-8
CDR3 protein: CASSTRGGSNEQFF

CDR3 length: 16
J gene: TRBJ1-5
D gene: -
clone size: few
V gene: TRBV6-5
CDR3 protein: CASSYTAGAINQPQHF

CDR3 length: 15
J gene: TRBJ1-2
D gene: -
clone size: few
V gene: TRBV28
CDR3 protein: CASSFDPGSMRGYTF

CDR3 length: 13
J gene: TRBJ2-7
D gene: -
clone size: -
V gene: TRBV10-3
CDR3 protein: CAIKVSGYNEQYF

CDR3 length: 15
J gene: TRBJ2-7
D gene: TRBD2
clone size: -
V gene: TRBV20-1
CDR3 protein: CSASPSRAGGYEQYF

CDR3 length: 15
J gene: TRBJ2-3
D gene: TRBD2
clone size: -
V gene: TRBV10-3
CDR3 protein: CAISGSSGGTDTQYF

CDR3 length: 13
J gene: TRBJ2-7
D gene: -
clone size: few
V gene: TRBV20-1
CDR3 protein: CSARDLQNYEQYF

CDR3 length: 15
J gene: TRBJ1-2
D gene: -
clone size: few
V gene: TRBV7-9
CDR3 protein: CASSLVVRMDYGYTF

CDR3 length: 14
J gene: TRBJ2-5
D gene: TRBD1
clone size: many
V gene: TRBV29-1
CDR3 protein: CSASAPTGTETQYF

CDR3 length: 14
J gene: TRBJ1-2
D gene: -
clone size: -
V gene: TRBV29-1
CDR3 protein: CSVARDMEAYGYTF

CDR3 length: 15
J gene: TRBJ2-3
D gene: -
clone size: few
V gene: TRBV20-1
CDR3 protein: CSAQSPGRSTDTQYF

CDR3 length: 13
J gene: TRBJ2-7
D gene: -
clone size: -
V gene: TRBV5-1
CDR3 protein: CASSLEDGYEQYF

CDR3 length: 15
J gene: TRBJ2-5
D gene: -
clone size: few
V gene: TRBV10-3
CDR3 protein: CAISEGIGSQETQYF

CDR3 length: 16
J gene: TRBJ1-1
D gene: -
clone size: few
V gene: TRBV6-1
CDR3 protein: CASSDPRGRLNTEAFF

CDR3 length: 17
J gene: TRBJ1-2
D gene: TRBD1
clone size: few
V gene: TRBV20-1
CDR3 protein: CSAIPVPSGTGIYGYTF

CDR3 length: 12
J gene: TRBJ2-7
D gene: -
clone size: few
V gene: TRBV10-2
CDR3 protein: CASSDRQYEQYF

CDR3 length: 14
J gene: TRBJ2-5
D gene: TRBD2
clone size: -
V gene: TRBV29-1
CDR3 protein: CSVNGLAGLETQYF

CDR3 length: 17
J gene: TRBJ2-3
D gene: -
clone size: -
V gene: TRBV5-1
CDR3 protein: CASSLKEGGPSTDTQYF

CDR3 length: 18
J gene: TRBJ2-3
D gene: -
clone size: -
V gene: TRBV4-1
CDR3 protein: CASSQLTRTVRGPDTQYF

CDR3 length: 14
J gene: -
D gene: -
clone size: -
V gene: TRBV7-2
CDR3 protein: CASSLGKGNYEQYF

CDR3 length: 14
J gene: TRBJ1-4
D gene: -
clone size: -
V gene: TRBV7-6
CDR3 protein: CASSSAVTNEKLFF

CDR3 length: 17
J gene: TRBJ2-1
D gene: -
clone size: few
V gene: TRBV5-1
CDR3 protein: CASSLVDGDKDYNEQFF

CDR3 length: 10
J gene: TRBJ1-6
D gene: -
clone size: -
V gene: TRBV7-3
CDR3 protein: CASSFSPLHF

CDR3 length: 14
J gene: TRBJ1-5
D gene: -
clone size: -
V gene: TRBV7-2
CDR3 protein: CASSSQYSNQPQHF

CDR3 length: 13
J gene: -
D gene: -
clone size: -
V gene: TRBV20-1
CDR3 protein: CSAKKWAEETQYF

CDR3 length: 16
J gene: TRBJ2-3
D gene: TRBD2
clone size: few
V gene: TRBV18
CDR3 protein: CASSPLAGGVSDTQYF

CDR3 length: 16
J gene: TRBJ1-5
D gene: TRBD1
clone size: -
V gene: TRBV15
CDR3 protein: CATSTDRDRGLQPQHF

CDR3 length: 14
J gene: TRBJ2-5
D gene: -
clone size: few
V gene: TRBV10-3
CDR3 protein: CAISPLVGGETQYF

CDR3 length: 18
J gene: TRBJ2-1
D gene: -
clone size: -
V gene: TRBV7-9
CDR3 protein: CASSSPGGAGRRSDEQFF

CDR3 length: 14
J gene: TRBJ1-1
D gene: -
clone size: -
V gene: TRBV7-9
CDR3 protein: CASSGIPRDTEAFF

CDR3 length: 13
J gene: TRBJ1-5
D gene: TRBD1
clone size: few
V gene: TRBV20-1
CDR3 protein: CSAGQGINQPQHF

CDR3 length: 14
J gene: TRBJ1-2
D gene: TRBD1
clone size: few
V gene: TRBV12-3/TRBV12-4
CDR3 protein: CASSHTGEGYGYTF

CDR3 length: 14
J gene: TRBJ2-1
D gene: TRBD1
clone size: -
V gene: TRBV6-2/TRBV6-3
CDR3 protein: CASSLGQGDNEQFF

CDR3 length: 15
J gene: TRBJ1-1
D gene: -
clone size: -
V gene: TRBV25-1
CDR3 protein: CASSEPGLGGTEAFF

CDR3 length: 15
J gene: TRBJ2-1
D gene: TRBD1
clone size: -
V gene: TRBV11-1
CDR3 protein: CASSPGQGSPGGQFF